The entry below gives a single T cell receptor (beta chain) sequence along with its context. This specimen comes from a study of OX40 agonist ivuxolimab in advanced cancers. The V end lost 0 bases, the J end lost 3 bases, and 7 bases lay between the germline ends. In germline, CDR1 is KGHSH, CDR2 LQKENI. This CDR3 has 14 amino acids. TCRdb's copy holds only in-frame clones and misses some; the assay was immunoSEQ multiplex PCR. The sample holds under 35,000 clones, around 87% seen once. This TCR was sampled from an adult with an advanced solid tumor such as melanoma, head and neck, liver or kidney cancer. The V call is TRBV18, the J call TRBJ2-3; no clear D gene. Sequenced here: CD4+ or CD8+ T cells sorted from blood, sampled in a trial of the OX40 agonist ivuxolimab. The CDR3 DNA reads as TGTGCCAGCTCACCACCGGCAGGAACAGATACGCAGTATTTT. Its translation is CASSPPAGTDTQYF.